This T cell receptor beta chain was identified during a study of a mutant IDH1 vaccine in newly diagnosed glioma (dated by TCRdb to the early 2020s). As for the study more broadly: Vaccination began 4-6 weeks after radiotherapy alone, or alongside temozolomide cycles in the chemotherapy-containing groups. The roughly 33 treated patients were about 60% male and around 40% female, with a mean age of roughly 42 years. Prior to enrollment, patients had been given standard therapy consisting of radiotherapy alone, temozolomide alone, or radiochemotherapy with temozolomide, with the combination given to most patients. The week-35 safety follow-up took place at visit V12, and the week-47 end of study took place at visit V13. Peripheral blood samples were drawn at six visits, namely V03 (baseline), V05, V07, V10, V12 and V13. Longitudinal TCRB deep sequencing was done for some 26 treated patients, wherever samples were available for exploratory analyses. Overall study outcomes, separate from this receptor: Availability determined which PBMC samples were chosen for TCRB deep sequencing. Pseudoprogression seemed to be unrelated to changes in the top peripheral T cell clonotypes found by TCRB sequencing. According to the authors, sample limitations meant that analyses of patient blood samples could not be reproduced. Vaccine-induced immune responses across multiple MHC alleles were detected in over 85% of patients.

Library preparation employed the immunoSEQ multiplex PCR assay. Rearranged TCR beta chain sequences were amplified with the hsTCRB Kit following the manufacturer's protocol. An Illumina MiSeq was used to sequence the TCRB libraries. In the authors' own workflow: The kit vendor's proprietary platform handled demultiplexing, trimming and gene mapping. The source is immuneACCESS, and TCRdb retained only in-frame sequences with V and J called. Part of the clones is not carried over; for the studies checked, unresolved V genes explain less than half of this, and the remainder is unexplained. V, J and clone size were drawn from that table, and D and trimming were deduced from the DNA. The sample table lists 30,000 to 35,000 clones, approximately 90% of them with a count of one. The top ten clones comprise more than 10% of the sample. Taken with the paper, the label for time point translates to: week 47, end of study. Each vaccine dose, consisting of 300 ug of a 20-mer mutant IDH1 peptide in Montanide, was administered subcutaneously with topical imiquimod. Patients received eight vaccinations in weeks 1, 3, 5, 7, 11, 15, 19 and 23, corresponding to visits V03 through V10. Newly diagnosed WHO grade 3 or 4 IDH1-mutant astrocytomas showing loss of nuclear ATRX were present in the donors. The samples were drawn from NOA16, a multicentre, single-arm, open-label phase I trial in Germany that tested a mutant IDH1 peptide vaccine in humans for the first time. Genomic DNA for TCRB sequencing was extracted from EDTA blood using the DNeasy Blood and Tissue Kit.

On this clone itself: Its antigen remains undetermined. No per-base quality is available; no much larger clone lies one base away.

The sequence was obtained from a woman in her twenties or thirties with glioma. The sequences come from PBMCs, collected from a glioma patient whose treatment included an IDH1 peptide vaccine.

The CDR3 region reads CASSLGHWGNTEAFF. The nucleotide sequence reads as follows: TGCGCCAGCAGCTTGGGACACTGGGGGAACACTGAAGCTTTCTTT. The chain joins TRBV5-1 to TRBJ1-1; no D gene can be assigned with confidence. The germline V gene yields SGHRS for CDR1 and YFSETQ for CDR2. Taken from cysteine to phenylalanine, the CDR3 has 15 residues. The kept DNA is CDR3 alone, 45 bases in frame from the first base. Deletion took 0 bases off V and 1 base off J, with a span of 10 bases between the germline ends.